Listed below are T cell receptor beta chains from one sample, sequenced in a study of T cells in Graves' hyperthyroidism and ophthalmopathy. TCRdb ran MiXCR on the multiplex PCR reads and lists one entry per CDR3 protein. The repertoire holds 300,000 to 400,000 distinct CDR3 sequences, with under 25% as singletons. Specimen: blood. The receptors were sampled from a woman aged 50 to 60 with Graves' hyperthyroidism. The CDR3 runs from the conserved cysteine through the conserved F or W. The D gene is left open where the match is weak. A row's size may be missing; if present it is once, few, many or a size class.

size: many; V: TRBV28; D: -; J: TRBJ2-5; CDR3: CASSLAIREETQYF; DNA: TGTGCCAGCAGTTTGGCAATAAGGGAAGAGACCCAGTACTTC
size: -; V: TRBV4-2; D: -; J: TRBJ2-5; CDR3: CASSQENLAPQETQYF; DNA: TGTGCCAGCAGCCAAGAGAACCTAGCGCCCCAAGAGACCCAGTACTTC
size: many; V: TRBV27; D: TRBD2; J: TRBJ2-1; CDR3: CASSPGLAGYNEQFF; DNA: TGTGCCAGCAGTCCGGGACTAGCGGGCTACAATGAGCAGTTCTTC
size: -; V: TRBV29-1; D: -; J: TRBJ2-3; CDR3: CSVETDITQYF; DNA: TGCAGCGTTGAAACGGACATTACGCAGTATTTT
size: many; V: TRBV5-5; D: -; J: TRBJ2-7; CDR3: CASSRAGQNYEQYF; DNA: TGTGCCAGCAGCCGCGCGGGACAAAACTACGAGCAGTACTTC
size: -; V: TRBV29-1; D: -; J: TRBJ1-1; CDR3: CSVRAGGTEAFF; DNA: TGCAGCGTCCGGGCCGGGGGGACTGAAGCTTTCTTT
size: few; V: TRBV5-1; D: -; J: TRBJ1-1; CDR3: CASSLAGDTEAFF; DNA: TGCGCCAGCAGCTTGGCCGGGGACACTGAAGCTTTCTTT
size: many; V: TRBV13; D: -; J: TRBJ2-3; CDR3: CASSLSPGLLPATDTQYF; DNA: TGTGCCAGCAGCCTTAGTCCCGGACTCCTCCCCGCCACAGATACGCAGTATTTT
size: many; V: TRBV28; D: -; J: TRBJ1-4; CDR3: CASSLPRLGSEKLFF; DNA: TGTGCCAGCAGTTTACCTAGATTGGGGTCTGAAAAACTGTTTTTT
size: many; V: TRBV20-1; D: -; J: TRBJ2-7; CDR3: CSASKWGAYEQYF; DNA: TGCAGTGCTAGTAAGTGGGGAGCCTACGAGCAGTACTTC
size: many; V: TRBV28; D: -; J: TRBJ2-7; CDR3: CASRVQGGYEQYF; DNA: TGTGCCAGCAGGGTCCAGGGGGGATACGAGCAGTACTTC
size: -; V: TRBV2; D: -; J: TRBJ1-3; CDR3: CASSGGAGAKGNTIYF; DNA: TGTGCCAGCAGTGGAGGTGCGGGGGCTAAAGGAAACACCATATATTTT
size: many; V: TRBV20-1; D: TRBD1; J: TRBJ2-7; CDR3: CSARQGAYEQYF; DNA: TGCAGTGCCCGACAGGGAGCCTACGAGCAGTACTTC
size: -; V: TRBV20-1; D: -; J: TRBJ1-6; CDR3: CSAGDRRYNSPLHF; DNA: TGCAGTGCTGGAGACAGGCGCTATAATTCACCCCTCCACTTT
size: many; V: TRBV11-2; D: -; J: TRBJ1-2; CDR3: CASSDRYGGGDPGYTF; DNA: TGTGCCAGCAGCGATAGATATGGGGGCGGGGACCCTGGCTACACCTTC
size: few; V: TRBV10-1; D: -; J: TRBJ2-1; CDR3: CASTLHLGGEQFF; DNA: TGCGCCAGCACTCTACATTTAGGAGGTGAGCAGTTCTTC
size: many; V: TRBV11-3; D: -; J: TRBJ2-1; CDR3: CASSEGGRDYEQFF; DNA: TGTGCCAGCAGCGAAGGGGGAAGAGACTATGAGCAGTTCTTC
size: -; V: TRBV29-1; D: TRBD2; J: TRBJ2-3; CDR3: CSDLAGGGDTQYF; DNA: TGCAGCGACTTAGCGGGGGGGGGAGATACGCAGTATTTT
size: -; V: TRBV5-6; D: TRBD1; J: TRBJ2-7; CDR3: CASNPTGVSYEQYF; DNA: TGTGCCAGCAACCCCACAGGGGTTTCCTACGAGCAGTACTTC
size: -; V: TRBV5-6; D: TRBD2; J: TRBJ2-3; CDR3: CASSGTTGTDTQYF; DNA: TGTGCCAGCAGCGGGACTACGGGCACAGATACGCAGTATTTT
size: -; V: TRBV28; D: -; J: TRBJ2-7; CDR3: CAIEQNYEQYF; DNA: TGTGCCATCGAGCAAAACTACGAGCAGTACTTC
size: many; V: TRBV20-1; D: TRBD2; J: TRBJ2-1; CDR3: CSAPPASGAYNEQFF; DNA: TGCAGTGCCCCACCGGCTAGCGGGGCTTACAATGAGCAGTTCTTC
size: many; V: TRBV20-1; D: TRBD2; J: TRBJ2-7; CDR3: CSARVRLAHPYEQYF; DNA: TGCAGTGCTAGGGTTAGACTAGCGCACCCCTACGAGCAGTACTTC
size: many; V: TRBV20-1; D: TRBD1; J: TRBJ1-5; CDR3: CSAGGQGNNQPQHF; DNA: TGCAGTGCTGGGGGACAGGGAAACAATCAGCCCCAGCATTTT
size: many; V: TRBV28; D: TRBD2; J: TRBJ2-7; CDR3: CADSVGGSSYEQYF; DNA: TGTGCCGATTCCGTGGGGGGGAGCTCCTACGAGCAGTACTTC